The 6 T cell receptor beta chains below all came from one sample that was sequenced in a study of T cell responses to AZD1222 COVID-19 vaccine. TCRdb's table, derived via immunoSEQ multiplex PCR, lists solely in-frame clones and lacks some. Among roughly 180,000 clones, about 86% were seen once, and the ten largest hold 0.4% to 0.5%. The sequencing here drew on peripheral blood, taken on day 0 of AZD1222 vaccination. The receptors here all came from an adult in good health.

This sequence joins TRBV19 and TRBJ1-4, with 7 positions matching TRBD1. Germline V gene sequence: CDR1 LNHDA, CDR2 SQIVND (reference sequence). The CDR3 runs 13 residues. J gave up 8 bases and V 7 bases, and 7 bases lay outside the gene matches. The CDR3 sequence: CASKQGLPEKLFF. The CDR3 DNA reads as TGTGCCAGTAAACAGGGGCTACCCGAAAAACTGTTTTTT.

The rearrangement uses TRBV15 and TRBJ1-1; D is ambiguous. The germline V gene encodes CDR1 LNHNV and CDR2 YYDKDF (reference sequence). The CDR3 runs 14 residues. Trimming cost V 0 bases and J 8 bases, with 13 bases left between them. The CDR3 DNA sequence: TGTGCCACCAGCAGAGATCGGGCAGCCTCCGAAGCTTTCTTT. Translating it yields CATSRDRAASEAFF.

In DNA, the CDR3 is TGTGCCAGCAGCTTAACGGGGCAGGGCACTGAAGCTTTCTTT. Translation gives CASSLTGQGTEAFF. The J gene is TRBJ1-1, the V gene TRBV7-2, with D possibly matching TRBD1 (5 bases). The CDR3 has 14 residues. V was clipped by 2 bases and J by 4 bases, with 11 bases between them. CDR1 is SGHTA and CDR2 is FQGNSA in the germline V gene.

The V gene is TRBV7-2, the J gene TRBJ1-2; no definite D call. CDR1 is SGHTA, CDR2 FQGNSA, per germline. The CDR3 length is 13 residues. Between the trimmed V and J ends, which lost 2 bases and 8 bases, there was a span of 12 bases. The CDR3 DNA is TGTGCCAGCAGCTTACCCTTTCAAAGAGGCTACACCTTC. Its translation: CASSLPFQRGYTF.

The chain combines TRBV10-3 with TRBJ1-1, with no clear D. CDR1 and CDR2 from the germline V gene are ENHRY and SYGVKD. There are 14 residues in the CDR3. V was pared by 5 bases and J by 3 bases, with 13 bases between. The CDR3 nucleotides read TGTGCCATCAGTCCCCGCGGGGAATACACTGAAGCTTTCTTT. It translates to CAISPRGEYTEAFF.

The chain joins TRBV28 to TRBJ1-1, with 9 bases fitting TRBD1. This CDR3 is built from 12 residues. V gave up 8 bases and J gave up 4 bases; unmatched junction bases: 2. Germline assignment: CDR1 MDHEN and CDR2 SYDVKM. The CDR3: CASGQGSTEAFF. The CDR3 nucleotides read TGTGCCAGCGGACAGGGGAGCACTGAAGCTTTCTTT.